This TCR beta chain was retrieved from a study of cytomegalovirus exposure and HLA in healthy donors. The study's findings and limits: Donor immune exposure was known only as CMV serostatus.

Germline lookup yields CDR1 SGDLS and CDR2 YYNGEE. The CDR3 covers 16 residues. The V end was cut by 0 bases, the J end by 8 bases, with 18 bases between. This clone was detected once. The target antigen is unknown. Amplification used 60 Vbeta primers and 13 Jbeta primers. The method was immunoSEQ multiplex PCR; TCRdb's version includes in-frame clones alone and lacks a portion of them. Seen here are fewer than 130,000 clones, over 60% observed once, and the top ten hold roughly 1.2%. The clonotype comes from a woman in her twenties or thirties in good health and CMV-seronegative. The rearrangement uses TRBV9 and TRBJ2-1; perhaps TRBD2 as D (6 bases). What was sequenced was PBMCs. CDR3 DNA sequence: TGTGCCAGCAGCGTAGGAGGACTATCGGGTGACTATGAGCAGTTCTTC. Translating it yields CASSVGGLSGDYEQFF.